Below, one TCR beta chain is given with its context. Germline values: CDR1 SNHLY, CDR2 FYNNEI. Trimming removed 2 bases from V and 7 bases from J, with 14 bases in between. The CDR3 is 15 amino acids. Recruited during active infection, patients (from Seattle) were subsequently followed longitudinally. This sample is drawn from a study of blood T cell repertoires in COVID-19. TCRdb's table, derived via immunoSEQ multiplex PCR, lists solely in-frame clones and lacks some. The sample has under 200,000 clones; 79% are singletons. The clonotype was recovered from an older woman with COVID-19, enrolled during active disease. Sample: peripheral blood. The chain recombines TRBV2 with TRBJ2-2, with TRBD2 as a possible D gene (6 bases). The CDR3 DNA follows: TGTGCCAGCAGTGAAACTAGCTCCCTCCTCGGGGAGCTGTTTTTT. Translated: CASSETSSLLGELFF.